The clone carrying this T cell receptor beta chain was counted a few times. The data stem from a study of T and B cells in COVID-19 patients. V dropped 3 bases and J dropped 4 bases, with 19 bases sitting between them. Germline V CDR1 and CDR2: MNHEY, SVGEGT. The CDR3 length is 16 residues. Multiplex PCR with BIOMED2 TRB-A/B primer pools amplified TRB rearrangements. TCRdb passed the multiplex PCR reads through MiXCR, listing each CDR3 protein once. The table includes 5,500 to 6,000 distinct CDR3 sequences, 25% to 35% detected once. Each TRB amplification used roughly 250-550 ng of genomic DNA from blood.

Sequencing used blood. The chain has TRBV6-2 or TRBV6-3 and TRBJ2-7; D not resolved. The receptor's source is a human donor with active COVID-19. The donor label of this sample is uncertain. In DNA form, the CDR3 reads TGTGCCAGCAGTTATCCCCGGGCAGGATCCAGTTACGAGCAGTACTTC. Translating it yields CASSYPRAGSSYEQYF.